This T cell receptor (beta chain) originates from a study of identical twins. Whole-study results and caveats: Partial confounding of zero-insertion analyses by invariant MAIT and iNKT cells was possible. Out-of-frame beta chain sequences displayed weaker excess sharing between twins. Fewer insertions characterized abundant cord blood beta clonotypes, whereas memory repertoires showed none.

V was shortened by 6 bases and J by 3 bases, with 2 bases between the two germline ends. Germline CDR1 SEHNR, CDR2 FQNEAQ (reference sequence). There are 10 residues in the CDR3. This clonotype was picked up many times. Its antigen is currently unknown. Template switching supplied a universal primer site; unique molecular identifiers were carried on the cDNA. One entry per CDR3 protein, called by TCRdb with MiXCR from the 5' RACE reads. The table includes roughly 690,000 distinct CDR3 sequences, 5.5% to 7.5% detected once. Sequenced input: naive T cells sorted from blood. The clonotype originates from a man between 18 and 35 years old in good health. The genes are TRBV7-9 and TRBJ2-5; D gene ambiguous. The CDR3 region is CASSKETQYF. As DNA, the CDR3 is TGTGCCAGCAGTAAAGAGACCCAGTACTTC. Based on the CDR3 plus reference TRBV7-9 and TRBJ2-5, the full variable domain is DTGVSQNPRHKITKRGQNVTFRCDPISEHNRLYWYRQTLGQGPEFLTYFQNEAQLEKSRLLSDRFSAERPKGSFSTLEIQRTEQGDSAMYLCASSKETQYFGPGTRLLVL.